This TCR beta chain was captured by sequencing in a study of blood T cells in healthy people across ages. There are a few counts of this clonotype. The antigen is unknown. V was pared by 10 bases and J by 4 bases, with 13 bases between. The CDR3 sequence is 12 residues long. Study observations and caveats: Roughly linear age-related decline in beta diversity appeared, significant by age approximately 41.

Primed by a sample-barcoded 5' primer and a J-beta primer mix, a second PCR proceeded for about 6 to 11 cycles. All cDNA molecules were each tagged by a template-switch adaptor with 12 random nucleotides. TCRdb re-called the 5' RACE reads with MiXCR, one entry per CDR3 protein. The sample includes 650,000 to 950,000 distinct CDR3 sequences, under 45% of them seen just once. The draw of peripheral blood yielded around 9.6 milliliters from each donor. Researchers report isolating at least 6.5 million PBMCs per sample. The sample comprised blood. This receptor was taken from a man in his 60s in good health. The chain links TRBV12-3 or TRBV12-4 to TRBJ1-1; TRBD1 might be the D (5 bases). The CDR3 region is CATGRGGTEAFF. In DNA, the CDR3 is TGTGCCACAGGGAGGGGCGGCACTGAAGCTTTCTTT.